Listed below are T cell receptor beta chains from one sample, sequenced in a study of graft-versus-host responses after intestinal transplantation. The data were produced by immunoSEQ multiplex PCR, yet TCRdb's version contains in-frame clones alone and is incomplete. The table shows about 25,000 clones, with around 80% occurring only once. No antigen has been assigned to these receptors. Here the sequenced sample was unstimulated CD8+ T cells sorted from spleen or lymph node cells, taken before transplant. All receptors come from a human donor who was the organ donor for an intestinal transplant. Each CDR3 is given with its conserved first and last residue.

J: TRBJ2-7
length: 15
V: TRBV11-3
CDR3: CASSLARGPNYEQYF

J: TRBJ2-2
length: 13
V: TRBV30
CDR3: CAGEGGSTGELFF

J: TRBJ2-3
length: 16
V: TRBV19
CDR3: CASSIGGQRGPDTQYF

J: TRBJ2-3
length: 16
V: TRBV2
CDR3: CASSEASGRTGDTQYF

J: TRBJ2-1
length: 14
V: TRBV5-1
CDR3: CASSLDKPYNEQFF

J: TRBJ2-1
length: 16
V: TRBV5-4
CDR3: CASSLGWDRGLNEQFF

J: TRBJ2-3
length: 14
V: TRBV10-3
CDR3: CAISGDTRTDTQYF

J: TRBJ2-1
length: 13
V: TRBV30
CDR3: CAWGYSSYNEQFF

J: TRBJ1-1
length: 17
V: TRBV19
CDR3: CASSLRQHTNMNTEAFF

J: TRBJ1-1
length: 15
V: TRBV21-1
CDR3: CASSKAQGFDTEAFF

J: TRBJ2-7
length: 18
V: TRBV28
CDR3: CASSFSPSGGPSSYEQYF

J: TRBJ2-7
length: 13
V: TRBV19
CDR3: CASSWAGADEQYF

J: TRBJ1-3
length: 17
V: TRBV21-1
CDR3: CASSTHPSRSSGNTIYF

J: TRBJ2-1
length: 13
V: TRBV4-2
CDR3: CASSQEPINEQFF

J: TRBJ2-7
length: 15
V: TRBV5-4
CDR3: CASSLGSGAGYEQYF

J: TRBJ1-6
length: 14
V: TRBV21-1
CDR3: CASGVTGLLEPLHF

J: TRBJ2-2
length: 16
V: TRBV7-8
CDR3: CASSPSTRGGTGELFF

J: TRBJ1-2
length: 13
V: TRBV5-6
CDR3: CASSPGGRSGYTF

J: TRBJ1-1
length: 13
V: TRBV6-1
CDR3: CASSYGGDGEAFF

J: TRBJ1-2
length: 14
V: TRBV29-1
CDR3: CSVEDMDSSYGYTF

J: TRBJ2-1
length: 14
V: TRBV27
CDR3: CASSSSSSYNEQFF

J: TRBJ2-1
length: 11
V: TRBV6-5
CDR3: CAAGHFYEQFF